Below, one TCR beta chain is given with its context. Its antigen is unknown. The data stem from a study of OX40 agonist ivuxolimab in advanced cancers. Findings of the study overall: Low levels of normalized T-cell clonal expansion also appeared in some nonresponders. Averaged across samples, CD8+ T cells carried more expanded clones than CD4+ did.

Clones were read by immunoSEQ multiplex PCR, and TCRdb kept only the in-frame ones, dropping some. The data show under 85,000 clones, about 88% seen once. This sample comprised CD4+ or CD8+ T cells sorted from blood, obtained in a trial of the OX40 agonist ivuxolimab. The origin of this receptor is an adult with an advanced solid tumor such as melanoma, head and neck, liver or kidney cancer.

The chain's CDR3 is CASSELKADTQYF. CDR3 DNA: TGCGCCAGCAGCGAGCTGAAAGCTGATACGCAGTATTTT. The chain employs TRBV10-1 and TRBJ2-3, with D unclear. The CDR3 consists of 13 residues. V gave up 6 bases and J gave up 6 bases, with 13 bases separating them. The germline gives CDR1 WNHNN, CDR2 SYGVQD (reference sequence).